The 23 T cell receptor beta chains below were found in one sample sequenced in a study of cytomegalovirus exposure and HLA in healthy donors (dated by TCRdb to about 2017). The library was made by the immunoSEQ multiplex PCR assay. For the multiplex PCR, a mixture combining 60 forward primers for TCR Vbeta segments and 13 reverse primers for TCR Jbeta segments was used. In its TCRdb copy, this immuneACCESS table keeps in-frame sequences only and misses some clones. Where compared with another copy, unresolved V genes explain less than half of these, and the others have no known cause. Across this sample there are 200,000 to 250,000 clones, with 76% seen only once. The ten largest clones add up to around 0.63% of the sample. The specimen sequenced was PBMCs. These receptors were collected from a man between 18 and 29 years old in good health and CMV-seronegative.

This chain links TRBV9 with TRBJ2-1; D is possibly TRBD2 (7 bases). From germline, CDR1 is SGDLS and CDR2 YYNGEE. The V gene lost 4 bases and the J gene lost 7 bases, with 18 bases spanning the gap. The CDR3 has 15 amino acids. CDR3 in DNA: TGTGCCAGCAGCCAGAGGGGGAGGGTCGAAAATGAGCAGTTCTTC. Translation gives CASSQRGRVENEQFF. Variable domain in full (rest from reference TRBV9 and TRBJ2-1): DSGVTQTPKHLITATGQRVTLRCSPRSGDLSVYWYQQSLDQGLQFLIQYYNGEERAKGNILERFSAQQFPDLHSELNLSSLELGDSALYFCASSQRGRVENEQFFGPGTRLTVL.

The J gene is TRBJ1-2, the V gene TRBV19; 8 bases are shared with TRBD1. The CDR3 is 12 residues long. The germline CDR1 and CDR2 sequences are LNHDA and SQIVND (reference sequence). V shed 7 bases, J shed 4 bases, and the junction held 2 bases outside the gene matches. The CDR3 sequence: CASTTGGYGYTF. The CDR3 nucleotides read TGTGCCAGTACTACAGGGGGCTATGGCTACACCTTC.

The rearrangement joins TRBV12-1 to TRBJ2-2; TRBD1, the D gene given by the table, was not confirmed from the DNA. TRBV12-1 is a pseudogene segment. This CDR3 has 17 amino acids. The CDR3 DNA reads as TGTGCCAGCAGCCACACATGGGACAGGGAGGGCACCGGGGAGCTGTTTTTT. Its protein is CASSHTWDREGTGELFF.

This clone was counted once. The CDR3 DNA reads as TGTGCCAGCAGTAGGACACCGAACACCGGGGAGCTGTTTTTT. Translated: CASSRTPNTGELFF. The chain recombines TRBV2 with TRBJ2-2; the D gene is possibly TRBD1 (5 bases). The CDR3 length is 14 residues. The germline V and J ends were trimmed by 5 bases and 0 bases, with 7 bases remaining between them. Germline CDR1 reads SNHLY; CDR2 reads FYNNEI.

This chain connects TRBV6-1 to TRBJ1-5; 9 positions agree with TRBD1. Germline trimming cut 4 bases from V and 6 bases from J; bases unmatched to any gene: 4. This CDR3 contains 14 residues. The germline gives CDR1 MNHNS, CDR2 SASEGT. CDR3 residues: CASSVQGAIQPQHF. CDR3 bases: TGTGCCAGCAGTGTACAGGGGGCCATTCAGCCCCAGCATTTT.

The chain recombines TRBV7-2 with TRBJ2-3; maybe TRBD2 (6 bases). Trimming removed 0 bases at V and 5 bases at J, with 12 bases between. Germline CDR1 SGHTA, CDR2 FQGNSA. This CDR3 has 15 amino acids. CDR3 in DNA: TGTGCCAGCAGCTTAGCTAGCGGACCCCGAGATACGCAGTATTTT. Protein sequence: CASSLASGPRDTQYF.

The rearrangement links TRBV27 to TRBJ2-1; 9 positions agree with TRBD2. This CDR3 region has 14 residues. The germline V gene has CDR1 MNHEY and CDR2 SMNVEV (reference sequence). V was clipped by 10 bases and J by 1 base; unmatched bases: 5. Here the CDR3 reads CAIRTSGSYNEQFF. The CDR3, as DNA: TGTGCCATCAGAACTAGCGGGTCCTACAATGAGCAGTTCTTC.

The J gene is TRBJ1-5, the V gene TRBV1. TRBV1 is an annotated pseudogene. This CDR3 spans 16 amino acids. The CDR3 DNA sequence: TGCACCAGCAGCCAAGATTCGCGGGGAGGCAATCAGCCCCAGCATTTT. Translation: CTSSQDSRGGNQPQHF.

The CDR3 spells CASSLAGMASYEQYF. The CDR3 DNA follows: TGTGCCAGCAGTTTGGCCGGGATGGCCTCCTACGAGCAGTACTTC. J is TRBJ2-7 and V is TRBV28, with D possibly TRBD2 on 5 matching bases. The CDR3 spans 15 residues. Between the trimmed V and J ends, which lost 3 bases and 0 bases, there was a span of 12 bases. Germline V gene data show CDR1 as MDHEN and CDR2 as SYDVKM.

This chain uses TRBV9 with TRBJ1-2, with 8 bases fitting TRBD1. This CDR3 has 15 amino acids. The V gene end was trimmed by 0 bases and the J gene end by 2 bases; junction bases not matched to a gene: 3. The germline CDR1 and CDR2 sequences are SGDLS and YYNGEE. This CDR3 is CASSVGTGTNYGYTF. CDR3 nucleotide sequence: TGTGCCAGCAGCGTAGGGACAGGGACCAACTATGGCTACACCTTC.

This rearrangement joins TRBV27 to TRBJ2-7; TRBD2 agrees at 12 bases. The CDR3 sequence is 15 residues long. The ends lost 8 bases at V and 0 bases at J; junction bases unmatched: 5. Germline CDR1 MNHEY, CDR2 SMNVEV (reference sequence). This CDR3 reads CASWTSGKASYEQYF. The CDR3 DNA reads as TGTGCCAGCTGGACTAGCGGGAAAGCCTCCTACGAGCAGTACTTC.

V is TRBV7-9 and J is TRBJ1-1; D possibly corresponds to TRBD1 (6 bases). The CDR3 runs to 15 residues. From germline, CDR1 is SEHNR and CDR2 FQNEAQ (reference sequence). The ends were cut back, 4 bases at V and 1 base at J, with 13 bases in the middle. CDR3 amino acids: CASSWGTDRNTEAFF. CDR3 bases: TGTGCCAGCAGCTGGGGGACGGACAGGAACACTGAAGCTTTCTTT.

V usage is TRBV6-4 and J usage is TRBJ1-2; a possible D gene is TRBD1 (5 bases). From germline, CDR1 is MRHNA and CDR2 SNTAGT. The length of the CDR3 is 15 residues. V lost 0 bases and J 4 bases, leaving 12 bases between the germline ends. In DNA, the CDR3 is TGTGCCAGCAGTGACTCGACATCAGGGTTCTATGGCTACACCTTC. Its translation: CASSDSTSGFYGYTF.

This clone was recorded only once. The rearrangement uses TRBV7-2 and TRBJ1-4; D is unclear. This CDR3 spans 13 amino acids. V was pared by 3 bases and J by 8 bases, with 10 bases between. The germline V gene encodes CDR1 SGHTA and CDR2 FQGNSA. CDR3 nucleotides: TGTGCCAGCAGCTTCGGCCCGGGGGAAAAACTGTTTTTT. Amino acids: CASSFGPGEKLFF.

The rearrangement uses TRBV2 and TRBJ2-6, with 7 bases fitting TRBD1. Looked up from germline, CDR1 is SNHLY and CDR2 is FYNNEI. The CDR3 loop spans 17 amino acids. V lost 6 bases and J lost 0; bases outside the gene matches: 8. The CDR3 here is CASRSGTVFSGANVLTF. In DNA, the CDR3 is TGTGCCAGCAGGTCCGGGACAGTTTTCTCTGGGGCCAACGTCCTGACTTTC.

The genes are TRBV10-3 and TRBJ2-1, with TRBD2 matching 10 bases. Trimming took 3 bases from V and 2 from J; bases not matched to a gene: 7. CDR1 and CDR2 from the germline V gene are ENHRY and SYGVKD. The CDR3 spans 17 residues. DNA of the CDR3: TGTGCCATCAGTGACCAAATAGGGACTAGCGCCTACAATGAGCAGTTCTTC. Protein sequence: CAISDQIGTSAYNEQFF.

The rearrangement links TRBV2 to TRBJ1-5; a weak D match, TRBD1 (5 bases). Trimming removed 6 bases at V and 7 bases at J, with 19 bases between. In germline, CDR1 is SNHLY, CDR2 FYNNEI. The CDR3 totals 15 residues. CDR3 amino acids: CASRGGVRGGQPQHF. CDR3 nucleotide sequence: TGTGCCAGCAGGGGGGGTGTAAGGGGCGGGCAGCCCCAGCATTTT.

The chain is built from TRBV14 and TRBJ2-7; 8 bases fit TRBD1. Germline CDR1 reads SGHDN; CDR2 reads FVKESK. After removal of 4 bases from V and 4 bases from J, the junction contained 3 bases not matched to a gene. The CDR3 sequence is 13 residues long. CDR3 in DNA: TGTGCCAGCAGCCCGGACAGGGCTTACGAGCAGTACTTC. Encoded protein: CASSPDRAYEQYF.

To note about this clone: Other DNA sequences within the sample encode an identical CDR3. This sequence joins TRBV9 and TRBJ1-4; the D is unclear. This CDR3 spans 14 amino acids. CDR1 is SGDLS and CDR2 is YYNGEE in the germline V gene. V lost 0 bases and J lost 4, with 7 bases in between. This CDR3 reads CASSVGQYNEKLFF. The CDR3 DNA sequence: TGTGCCAGCAGCGTAGGGCAGTATAATGAAAAACTGTTTTTT.

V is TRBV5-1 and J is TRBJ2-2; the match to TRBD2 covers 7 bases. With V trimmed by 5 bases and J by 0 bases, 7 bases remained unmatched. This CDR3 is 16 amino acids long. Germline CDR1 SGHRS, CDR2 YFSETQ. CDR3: CASRTTSTSNTGELFF. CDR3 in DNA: TGCGCCAGCAGGACGACTAGCACATCGAACACCGGGGAGCTGTTTTTT.

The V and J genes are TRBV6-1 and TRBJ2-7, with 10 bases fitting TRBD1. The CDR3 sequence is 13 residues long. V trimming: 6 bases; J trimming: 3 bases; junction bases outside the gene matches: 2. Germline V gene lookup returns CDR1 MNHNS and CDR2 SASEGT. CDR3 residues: CASRGQGVYEQYF. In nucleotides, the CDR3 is TGTGCCAGCAGAGGACAGGGGGTCTACGAGCAGTACTTC.

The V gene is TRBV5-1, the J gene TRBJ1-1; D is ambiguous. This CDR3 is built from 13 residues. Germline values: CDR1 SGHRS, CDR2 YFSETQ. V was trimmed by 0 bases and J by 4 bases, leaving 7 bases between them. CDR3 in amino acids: CASSLAMSTEAFF. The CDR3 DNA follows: TGCGCCAGCAGCTTGGCCATGAGCACTGAAGCTTTCTTT.

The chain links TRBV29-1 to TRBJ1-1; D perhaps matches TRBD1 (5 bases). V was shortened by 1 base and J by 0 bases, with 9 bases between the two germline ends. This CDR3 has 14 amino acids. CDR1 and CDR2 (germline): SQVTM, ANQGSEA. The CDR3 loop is CSVEVDSMNTEAFF. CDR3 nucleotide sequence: TGCAGCGTTGAAGTCGACAGTATGAACACTGAAGCTTTCTTT.